The present entry profiles one T cell receptor (beta chain) with its context. Antigen unknown. This specimen belongs to a study of Ad26.COV2.S vaccination and SARS-CoV-2 variants. Study results and limitations: Vaccine recipients surpassed placebo recipients in spike-specific TCR breadth. Once vaccination had occurred, spike-specific CD8+ and CD4+ T cell responses reportedly showed substantial breadth.

CDR3 length: 10 residues. V was clipped by 5 bases and J by 5 bases, with 6 bases between them. Germline CDR1 and CDR2: SQVTM and ANQGSEA. TCRdb's copy holds only in-frame clones and misses some; the assay was immunoSEQ multiplex PCR. The sample lists under 400,000 clones; 87% were seen once. Treatment in this sample: about 20 received Ad26.COV2.S at low or high dose, single or two shots; roughly five received placebo; per-sample allocation not given. Samples were taken on day 63 after the first vaccine or placebo injection. Source: peripheral blood, taken in a trial of Ad26.COV2.S vaccine versus placebo. The V gene is TRBV29-1, the J gene TRBJ1-1; D is undetermined. The TCR comes from a person aged 18 to 65 who received the Ad26.COV2.S COVID-19 vaccine or a placebo. DNA for the CDR3: TGCAGCGTTTTGTGGACTGAAGCTTTCTTT. The encoded protein is CSVLWTEAFF.